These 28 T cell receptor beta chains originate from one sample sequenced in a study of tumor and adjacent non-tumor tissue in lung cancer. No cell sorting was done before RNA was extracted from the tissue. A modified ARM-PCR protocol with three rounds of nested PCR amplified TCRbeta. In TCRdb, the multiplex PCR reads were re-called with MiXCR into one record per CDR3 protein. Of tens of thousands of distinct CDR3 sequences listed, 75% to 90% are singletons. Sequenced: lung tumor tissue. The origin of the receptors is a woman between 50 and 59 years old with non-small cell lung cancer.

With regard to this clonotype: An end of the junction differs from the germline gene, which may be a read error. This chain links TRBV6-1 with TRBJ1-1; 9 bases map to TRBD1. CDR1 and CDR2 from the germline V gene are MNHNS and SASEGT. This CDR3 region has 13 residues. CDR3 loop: CVSRDRDHTEAFF. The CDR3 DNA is TGTGTCAGCAGGGACAGGGATCACACTGAAGCTTTCTTT.

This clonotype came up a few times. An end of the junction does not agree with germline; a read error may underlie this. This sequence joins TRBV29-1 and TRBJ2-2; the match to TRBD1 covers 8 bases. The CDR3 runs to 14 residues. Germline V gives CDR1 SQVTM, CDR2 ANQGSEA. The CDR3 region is CSGWDRTNTGELFF. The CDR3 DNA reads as TGTAGCGGATGGGACAGGACTAACACCGGGGAGCTGTTTTTT.

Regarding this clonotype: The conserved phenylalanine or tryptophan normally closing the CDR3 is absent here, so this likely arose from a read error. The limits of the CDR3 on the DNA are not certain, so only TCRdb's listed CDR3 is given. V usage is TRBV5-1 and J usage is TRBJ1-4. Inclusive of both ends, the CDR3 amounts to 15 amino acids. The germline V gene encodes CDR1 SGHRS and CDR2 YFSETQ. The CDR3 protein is CASRDRGRTEEKVFL.

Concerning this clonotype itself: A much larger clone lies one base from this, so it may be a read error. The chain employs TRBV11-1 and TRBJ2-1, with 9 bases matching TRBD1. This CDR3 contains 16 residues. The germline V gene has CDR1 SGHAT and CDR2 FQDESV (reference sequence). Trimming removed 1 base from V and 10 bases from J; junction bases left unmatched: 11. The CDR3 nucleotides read TGTGCCAGCAGCTTAGGTGGGACAGGGTACGTCGACGAGCAGTTCTTC. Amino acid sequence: CASSLGGTGYVDEQFF.

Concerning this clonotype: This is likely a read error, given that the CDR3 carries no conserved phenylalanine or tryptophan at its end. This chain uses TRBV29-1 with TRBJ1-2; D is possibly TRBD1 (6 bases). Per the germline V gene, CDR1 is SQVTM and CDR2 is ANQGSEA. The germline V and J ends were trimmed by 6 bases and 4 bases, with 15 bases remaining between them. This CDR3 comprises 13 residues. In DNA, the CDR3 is TGCAGCGTGGACTCAGGGGCGGGCTATGGCTACACCTAC. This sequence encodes CSVDSGAGYGYTY.

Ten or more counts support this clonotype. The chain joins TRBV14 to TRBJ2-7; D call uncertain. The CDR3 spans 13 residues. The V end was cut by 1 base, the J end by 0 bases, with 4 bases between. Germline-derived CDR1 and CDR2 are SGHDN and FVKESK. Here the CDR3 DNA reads TGTGCCAGCAGCCAAGGACGCTCCTACGAGCAGTACTTC. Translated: CASSQGRSYEQYF.

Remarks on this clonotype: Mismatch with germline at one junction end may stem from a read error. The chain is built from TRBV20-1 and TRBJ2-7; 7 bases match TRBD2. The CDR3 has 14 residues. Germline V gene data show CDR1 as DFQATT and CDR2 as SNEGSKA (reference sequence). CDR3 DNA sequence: TGCCGTGCCCTGGCGGGAGCAGAAACCTACGAGCAGTACTTT. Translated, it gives CRALAGAETYEQYF.

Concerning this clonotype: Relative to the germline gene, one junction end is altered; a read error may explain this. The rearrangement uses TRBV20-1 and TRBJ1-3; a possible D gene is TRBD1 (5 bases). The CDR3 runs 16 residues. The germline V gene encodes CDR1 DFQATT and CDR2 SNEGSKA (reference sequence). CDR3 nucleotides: TGCAGTGTTAGAGTCGCGCGGGGGGTGCAGGGAAACACCATATATTTT. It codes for CSVRVARGVQGNTIYF.

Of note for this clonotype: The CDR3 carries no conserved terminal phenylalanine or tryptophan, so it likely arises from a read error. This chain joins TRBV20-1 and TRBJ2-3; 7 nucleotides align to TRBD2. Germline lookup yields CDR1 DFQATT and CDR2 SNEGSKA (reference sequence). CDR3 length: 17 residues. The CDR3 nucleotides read TGCAGTGCTAGAGATATCGAAGGGACTATTTTGTCAGATATGCAGTATCTT. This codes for CSARDIEGTILSDMQYL.

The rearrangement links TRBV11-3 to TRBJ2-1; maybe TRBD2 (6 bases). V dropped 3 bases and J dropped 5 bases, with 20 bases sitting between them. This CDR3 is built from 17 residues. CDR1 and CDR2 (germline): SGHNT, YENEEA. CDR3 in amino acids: CASSFGGTVSFNNEQFF. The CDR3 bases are TGTGCCAGCAGCTTTGGCGGGACGGTCAGCTTCAACAATGAGCAGTTCTTC.

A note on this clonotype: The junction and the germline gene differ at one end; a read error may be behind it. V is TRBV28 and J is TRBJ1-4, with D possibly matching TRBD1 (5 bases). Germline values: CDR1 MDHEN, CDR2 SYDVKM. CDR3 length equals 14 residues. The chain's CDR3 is CASNRQLTNEKLFF. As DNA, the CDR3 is TGTGCAAGCAATCGACAGTTGACTAATGAAAAACTGTTTTTT.

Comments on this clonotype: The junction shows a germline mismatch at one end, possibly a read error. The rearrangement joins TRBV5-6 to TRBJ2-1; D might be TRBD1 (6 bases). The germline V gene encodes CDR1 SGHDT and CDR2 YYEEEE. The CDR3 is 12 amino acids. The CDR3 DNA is TGTGCTAGCAGCTTGAGGGGGATTGAGCAGTCGTTC. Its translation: CASSLRGIEQSF.

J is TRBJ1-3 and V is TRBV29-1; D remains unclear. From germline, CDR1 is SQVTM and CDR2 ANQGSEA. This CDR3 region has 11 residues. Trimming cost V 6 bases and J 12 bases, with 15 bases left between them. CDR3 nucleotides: TGCAGCGTCGCACGGGTCAGCCACATATATTTT. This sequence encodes CSVARVSHIYF. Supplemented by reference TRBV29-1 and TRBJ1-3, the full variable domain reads SAVISQKPSRDICQRGTSLTIQCQVDSQVTMMFWYRQQPGQSLTLIATANQGSEATYESGFVIDKFPISRPNLTFSTLTVSNMSPEDSSIYLCSVARVSHIYFGEGSWLTVV.

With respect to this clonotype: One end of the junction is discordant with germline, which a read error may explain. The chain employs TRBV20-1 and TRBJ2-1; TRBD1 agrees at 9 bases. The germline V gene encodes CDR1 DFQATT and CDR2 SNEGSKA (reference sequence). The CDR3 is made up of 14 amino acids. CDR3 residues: CNARDRDREFEQFF. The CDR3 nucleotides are TGCAATGCTAGAGATCGGGACAGGGAGTTTGAGCAGTTCTTC.

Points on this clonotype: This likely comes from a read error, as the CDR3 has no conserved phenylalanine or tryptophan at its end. CDR3 residues: CASSLAWTTTEAFV. The CDR3 nucleotides are TGTGCCAGCAGCTTGGCCTGGACTACCACTGAAGCTTTCGTT. V usage is TRBV5-6 and J usage is TRBJ1-1; D gene unclear. The germline V and J ends were trimmed by 0 bases and 4 bases, with 10 bases remaining between them. The germline V gene encodes CDR1 SGHDT and CDR2 YYEEEE. The CDR3 has 14 residues.

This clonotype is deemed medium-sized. CDR3: CSATRLVLSDTQYF. Written as DNA, the CDR3 is TGCAGTGCTACCCGACTAGTCCTCTCAGATACGCAGTATTTT. The genes are TRBV20-1 and TRBJ2-3; D is possibly TRBD2 (6 bases). Germline V CDR1 and CDR2: DFQATT, SNEGSKA (reference sequence). The CDR3 extends over 14 amino acids. V dropped 4 bases and J dropped 4 bases, with 15 bases sitting between them.

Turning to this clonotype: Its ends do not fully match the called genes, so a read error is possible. As DNA, the CDR3 is TGCTGTGCTTCCGATAGGACTGCCGAGCAGTACTTC. This gives the protein CCASDRTAEQYF. V usage is TRBV20-1 and J usage is TRBJ2-7; a possible D gene is TRBD2 (5 bases). The CDR3 has 12 amino acids. CDR1 is DFQATT and CDR2 is SNEGSKA in the germline V gene (reference sequence).

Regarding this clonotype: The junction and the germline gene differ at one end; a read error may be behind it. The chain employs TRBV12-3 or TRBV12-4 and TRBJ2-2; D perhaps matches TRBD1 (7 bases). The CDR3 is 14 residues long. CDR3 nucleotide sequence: TGTACCAGCAGCCCCAGGGGGGACACGGGGGAGCTGTTTTTT. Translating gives CTSSPRGDTGELFF.

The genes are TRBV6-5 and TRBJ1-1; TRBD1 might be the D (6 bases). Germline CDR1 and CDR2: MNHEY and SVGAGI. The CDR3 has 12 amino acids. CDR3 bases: TGTGGCATCAGTCGCAGGGGAAGTAAAGCTTTCTTT. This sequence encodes CGISRRGSKAFF.

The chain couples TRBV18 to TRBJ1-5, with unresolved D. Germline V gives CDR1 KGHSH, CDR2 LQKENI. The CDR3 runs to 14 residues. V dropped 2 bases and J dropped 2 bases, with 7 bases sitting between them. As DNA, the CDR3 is TGTGCCAGCTCACCAGCGGCAGGCAATCAGCCCCAGCATTTT. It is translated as CASSPAAGNQPQHF.

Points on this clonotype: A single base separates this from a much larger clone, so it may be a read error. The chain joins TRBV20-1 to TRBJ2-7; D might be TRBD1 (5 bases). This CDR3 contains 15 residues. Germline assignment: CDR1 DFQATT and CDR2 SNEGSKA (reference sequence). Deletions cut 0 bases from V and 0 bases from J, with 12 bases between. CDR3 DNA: TGCAGTGCTAGAGACCCGACAGTGGCCTCCTACGAGCAGTACTTC. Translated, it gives CSARDPTVASYEQYF.

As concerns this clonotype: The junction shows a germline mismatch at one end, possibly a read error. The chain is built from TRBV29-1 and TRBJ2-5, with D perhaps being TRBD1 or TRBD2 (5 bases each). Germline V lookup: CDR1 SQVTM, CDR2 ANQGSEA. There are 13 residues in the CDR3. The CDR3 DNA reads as TGCAGTGTTGAAGTGAGGGGCGCGGAGATCCAGTACTTC. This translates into CSVEVRGAEIQYF.

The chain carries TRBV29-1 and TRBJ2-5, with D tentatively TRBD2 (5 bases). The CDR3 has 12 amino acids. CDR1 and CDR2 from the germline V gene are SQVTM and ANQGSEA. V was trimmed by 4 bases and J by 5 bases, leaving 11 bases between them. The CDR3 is CSVVGNVETQYF. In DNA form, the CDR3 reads TGCAGCGTTGTCGGGAATGTTGAGACCCAGTACTTC.

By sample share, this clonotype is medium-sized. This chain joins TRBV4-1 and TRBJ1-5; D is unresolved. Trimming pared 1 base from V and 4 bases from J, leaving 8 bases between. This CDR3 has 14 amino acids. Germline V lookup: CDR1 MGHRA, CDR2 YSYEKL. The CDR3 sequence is CASSQGSVNQPQHF. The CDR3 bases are TGCGCCAGCAGCCAAGGATCTGTGAATCAGCCCCAGCATTTT.

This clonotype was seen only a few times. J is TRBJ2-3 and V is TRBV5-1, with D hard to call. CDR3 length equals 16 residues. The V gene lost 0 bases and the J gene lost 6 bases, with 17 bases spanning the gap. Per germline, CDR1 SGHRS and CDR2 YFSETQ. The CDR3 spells CASSLAYFESADTQYF. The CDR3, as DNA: TGCGCCAGCAGCTTGGCTTATTTCGAGTCCGCCGATACGCAGTATTTT.

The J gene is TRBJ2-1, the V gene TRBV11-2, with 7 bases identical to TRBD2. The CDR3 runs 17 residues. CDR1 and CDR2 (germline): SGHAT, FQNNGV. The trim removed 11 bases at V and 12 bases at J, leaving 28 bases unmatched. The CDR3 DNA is TGTGCCGGCACCCCAGAGGGCGGGGGAGGCTCCTACATTGGGCAGTTCTTC. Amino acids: CAGTPEGGGGSYIGQFF.

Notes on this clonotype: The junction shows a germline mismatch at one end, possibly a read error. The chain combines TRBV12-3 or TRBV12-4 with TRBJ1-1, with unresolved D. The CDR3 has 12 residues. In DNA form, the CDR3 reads TGCGCCAGCACCTTGACCAACACTGAACCTTTCTTT. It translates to CASTLTNTEPFF.

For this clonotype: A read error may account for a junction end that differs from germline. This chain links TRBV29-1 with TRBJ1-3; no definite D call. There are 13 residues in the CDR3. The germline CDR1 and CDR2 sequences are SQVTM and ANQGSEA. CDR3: CCVARNSRNIIYF. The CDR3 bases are TGCTGCGTTGCTAGAAACTCTAGAAACATCATATATTTT.